Listed here are 31 T cell receptor beta chains from one sample, sequenced in a study of spatial heterogeneity in lung cancer. These TCRs' antigens remain unknown. Via MiXCR, TCRdb re-called the 5' RACE reads, giving one row per CDR3 protein. The profile shows over 3,000 distinct CDR3 sequences, 10% to 13% of them singletons. As for time point: sample taken at primary tumor resection. Overall study results and limits: Counts that tracked tumor mutation counts were those of expanded intratumoral alpha and beta TCRs.

The source material was lung tumor tissue, sampled at surgery. Receptors were obtained from a female donor with early-stage non-small cell lung cancer.

The V gene is TRBV10-3, the J gene TRBJ2-3; 8 bases fit TRBD1. Germline V gene data show CDR1 as ENHRY and CDR2 as SYGVKD. With V trimmed by 4 bases and J by 1 base, 1 base remained unmatched. This CDR3 has 14 residues. CDR3 DNA sequence: TGTGCCATCAGTGCAGGGGGCGGCACAGATACGCAGTATTTT. Its translation: CAISAGGGTDTQYF.

Within the sample, this clonotype is medium-sized. The chain has TRBV6-5 and TRBJ1-5, with D unresolved. The V end lost 6 bases, the J end lost 5 bases, and 11 bases lay between the germline ends. CDR3 length: 13 residues. From germline, CDR1 is MNHEY and CDR2 SVGAGI. The CDR3 reads CASSRTLYQPQHF. CDR3 nucleotide sequence: TGTGCCAGCAGCCGTACCCTATATCAGCCCCAGCATTTT.

This clonotype is medium-sized within its sample. The chain couples TRBV5-5 to TRBJ2-5, with D possibly called TRBD1 or TRBD2 (7 bases each). The CDR3 is 15 residues long. In germline, CDR1 is SGHKS, CDR2 YYEKEE (reference sequence). V gave up 4 bases and J gave up 2 bases, with 15 bases separating them. For the CDR3, the DNA is TGTGCCAGCAGCCGCAGACAGGGAGGGCAAGAGACCCAGTACTTC. It yields the protein CASSRRQGGQETQYF.

This clonotype is termed medium-sized. The chain employs TRBV6-5 and TRBJ1-6; D perhaps matches TRBD1 (6 bases). Trimming took off 5 bases at V and 3 bases at J, with 8 bases between the two ends. CDR1 is MNHEY, CDR2 SVGAGI, per germline. The CDR3 covers 14 residues. CDR3 DNA: TGTGCCAGCAGTCTACAGGGCTATAATTCACCCCTCCACTTT. Amino acids: CASSLQGYNSPLHF.

This clonotype counts as medium-sized (0.01 to 0.1%). The rearrangement uses TRBV7-9 and TRBJ1-1; a possible D gene is TRBD1 (6 bases). The germline V gene has CDR1 SEHNR and CDR2 FQNEAQ (reference sequence). V lost 2 bases, J lost 11 bases, and 15 bases lay in between. The length of the CDR3 is 13 residues. The CDR3 is CASSLPGAQEAFF. The DNA of the CDR3 is TGTGCCAGCAGCTTACCGGGGGCGCAGGAGGCTTTCTTT.

By sample share, this clonotype is medium-sized (0.01 to 0.1%). The chain is built from TRBV6-1 and TRBJ2-7, with D maybe TRBD1 (5 bases). Between the trimmed V and J ends, which lost 8 bases and 1 base, there was a span of 9 bases. Germline-derived CDR1 and CDR2 are MNHNS and SASEGT. CDR3 length: 12 amino acids. CDR3 sequence reads: CASAGWSYEQYF. Here the CDR3 DNA reads TGTGCCAGCGCAGGGTGGTCCTACGAGCAGTACTTC.

This chain uses TRBV19 with TRBJ2-6; D is undetermined. The germline V and J ends were trimmed by 6 bases and 0 bases, with 6 bases remaining between them. The CDR3 length is 14 residues. CDR1 and CDR2 (germline): LNHDA, SQIVND (reference sequence). The DNA for the CDR3 is TGTGCCAGTAGCGACCCCTCTGGGGCCAACGTCCTGACTTTC. Its protein is CASSDPSGANVLTF.

The chain uses TRBV12-3 or TRBV12-4 and TRBJ2-1; D not certain. Trimming took 3 bases from V and 7 from J, leaving 7 bases between them. The CDR3 is made up of 12 amino acids. The CDR3 DNA reads TGTGCCAGCAGTTTGCCAGCAAATGAGCAGTTCTTC. Translating gives CASSLPANEQFF.

This clonotype was seen a few times. The chain employs TRBV28 and TRBJ2-2, with D possibly being TRBD2 (6 bases). Trimming took off 4 bases at V and 1 base at J, with 16 bases between the two ends. Germline values: CDR1 MDHEN, CDR2 SYDVKM. The CDR3 contains 17 residues. CDR3 DNA: TGTGCCAGCAGTTATTCCGGGGTGGGGGGGAACACCGGGGAGCTGTTTTTT. Translating gives CASSYSGVGGNTGELFF.

This clonotype is termed medium-sized. V and J are TRBV20-1 and TRBJ2-3; maybe TRBD2 (5 bases). V shed 2 bases and J shed 1 base, with 13 bases lying between them. Germline CDR1 is DFQATT and CDR2 is SNEGSKA (reference sequence). The CDR3 loop spans 15 amino acids. The DNA of the CDR3 is TGCAGTGCTAGAACCGGGAATAGGGGCACAGATACGCAGTATTTT. The encoded protein is CSARTGNRGTDTQYF.

This clonotype was observed a handful of times. The chain links TRBV6-2 or TRBV6-3 to TRBJ2-5; D may correspond to TRBD1 or TRBD2 (5 bases each). The V gene lost 4 bases and the J gene lost 5 bases, with 17 bases spanning the gap. The CDR3 is 15 residues long. CDR1 and CDR2 (germline): MNHEY, SVGEGT. The CDR3 DNA is TGTGCCAGCAGTTTCGGGACCCCGAGTTTGGAGACCCAGTACTTC. Its protein is CASSFGTPSLETQYF.

By share, this clonotype ranks as medium-sized. The chain has TRBV6-5 and TRBJ2-2; the D gene is possibly TRBD1 (7 bases). V lost 4 bases and J lost 1, with 10 bases in between. The CDR3 contains 15 residues. Germline CDR1 and CDR2: MNHEY and SVGAGI. The CDR3 coding sequence is TGTGCCAGCAGTTGGCAGGGGGGGAACACCGGGGAGCTGTTTTTT. It yields the protein CASSWQGGNTGELFF.

For this clonotype: A read error may explain this, as a much larger clone is one base away. The V and J genes are TRBV11-3 and TRBJ2-7; D gene unclear. The CDR3 loop spans 13 amino acids. CDR1 SGHNT and CDR2 YENEEA come from the germline V gene. This CDR3 is CAGSLRPSSEQYF. The CDR3 DNA follows: TGTGCCGGCAGCCTCCGACCGTCTAGCGAGCAGTACTTC.

This clonotype is medium-sized within its sample. The rearrangement uses TRBV3-1 and TRBJ2-1; 16 positions match TRBD2. The CDR3 covers 16 residues. V lost 1 base and J lost 10; bases outside the gene matches: 4. The V gene's germline CDR1 is LGHDT and CDR2 YNNKEL (reference sequence). DNA for the CDR3: TGTGCCAGCAGCCAAGCGTCGGGACTAGCGGGGGGGGAGCAGTTCTTC. Translation gives CASSQASGLAGGEQFF.

By share, this clonotype counts as medium-sized. The chain recombines TRBV28 with TRBJ2-7, with D perhaps TRBD1 (6 bases). The germline CDR1 and CDR2 sequences are MDHEN and SYDVKM. V gave up 3 bases and J gave up 3 bases, with 15 bases separating them. CDR3 size: 15 residues. The CDR3: CASSFSRDKNYEQYF. The CDR3 nucleotides are TGTGCCAGCAGTTTCTCCCGGGACAAGAACTACGAGCAGTACTTC.

This clonotype has only one observation. V gene TRBV6-5 combines with J gene TRBJ2-1, with D perhaps being TRBD1 or TRBD2 (5 bases each). Germline values: CDR1 MNHEY, CDR2 SVGAGI. Trimming shortened V by 5 bases and J by 7 bases, and 18 bases separated the two germline ends. The CDR3 runs to 15 residues. The CDR3 spells CASSPGTMLRNEQFF. The CDR3 region has the DNA TGTGCCAGCAGTCCAGGGACCATGCTGAGAAATGAGCAGTTCTTC.

By share, this clonotype ranks as medium-sized (0.01 to 0.1%). In DNA, the CDR3 is TGTGCCAGTAGTATCCCGGACTTCCAAGAGACCCAGTACTTC. Its protein is CASSIPDFQETQYF. V and J are TRBV19 and TRBJ2-5; D possibly corresponds to TRBD2 (5 bases). This CDR3 comprises 14 residues. V was trimmed by 3 bases and J by 1 base, leaving 9 bases between them. Germline CDR1 LNHDA, CDR2 SQIVND (reference sequence).

The chain carries TRBV7-2 and TRBJ1-2, with D possibly matching TRBD1 (6 bases). The CDR3 consists of 15 residues. Trimming left V 1 base short and J 4 bases short, with 13 bases between. The germline gives CDR1 SGHTA, CDR2 FQGNSA. For the CDR3, the DNA is TGTGCCAGCAGCTTAGGAGGGGGGCAGGTCTATGGCTACACCTTC. This codes for CASSLGGGQVYGYTF.

This clonotype is medium-sized by share. The V call is TRBV10-2, the J call TRBJ2-3; TRBD2 agrees at 8 bases. The J segment lost 4 bases and the V segment lost 6 bases, leaving 9 bases of the junction unmatched. The CDR3 sequence is 15 residues long. CDR1 and CDR2 from the germline V gene are WSHSY and SAAADI. The CDR3 loop reads CASRASGLDADTQYF. The CDR3 nucleotides are TGCGCCAGCAGAGCATCGGGACTAGATGCAGATACGCAGTATTTT.

By proportion, this clonotype is medium-sized. Here the CDR3 DNA reads TGTGCCAGCAGCTTAGTGGGAGAACAGAACACTGAAGCTTTCTTT. This gives the protein CASSLVGEQNTEAFF. This sequence joins TRBV7-2 and TRBJ1-1; D is unclear. The V end was cut by 1 base, the J end by 1 base, with 10 bases between. The CDR3 loop spans 15 amino acids. The germline gives CDR1 SGHTA, CDR2 FQGNSA. The whole variable domain, remainder taken from reference TRBV7-2 and TRBJ1-1, is GAGVSQSPSNKVTEKGKDVELRCDPISGHTALYWYRQSLGQGLEFLIYFQGNSAPDKSGLPSDRFSAERTGGSVSTLTIQRTQQEDSAVYLCASSLVGEQNTEAFFGQGTRLTVV.

The V and J genes are TRBV5-6 and TRBJ1-6; TRBD1 might be the D (6 bases). Germline loops: CDR1 SGHDT, CDR2 YYEEEE. The ends were cut back, 4 bases at V and 8 bases at J, with 13 bases in the middle. The CDR3 covers 14 residues. The CDR3 reads CASSRQVAYSPLHF. CDR3 in DNA: TGTGCCAGCAGCCGACAGGTCGCGTATTCACCCCTCCACTTT.

The CDR3 DNA reads as TGTGCCAGCAGCCTTAACTCCGGGACAGGGGCTTCTGAAGCTTTCTTT. Translated: CASSLNSGTGASEAFF. This chain links TRBV7-8 with TRBJ1-1, with 10 positions matching TRBD1. The CDR3 has 16 residues. Germline CDR1 SGHVS, CDR2 FQNEAQ. V shed 5 bases and J 6 bases; nucleotides not matched to a gene: 12.

This clonotype is labeled medium-sized. The chain has TRBV5-1 and TRBJ2-1, with 8 bases aligning to TRBD1. From germline, CDR1 is SGHRS and CDR2 YFSETQ. This CDR3 has 15 residues. V was pared by 0 bases and J by 6 bases, with 5 bases of the junction left unmatched. The CDR3 here is CASSLGQGASNEQFF. The CDR3 region has the DNA TGCGCCAGCAGCTTGGGGCAGGGGGCGAGCAATGAGCAGTTCTTC.

This clonotype was recorded a few times. The V call is TRBV5-1, the J call TRBJ2-5; 8 positions match TRBD1. Germline trimming cut 0 bases from V and 4 bases from J; bases unmatched to any gene: 5. Looked up from germline, CDR1 is SGHRS and CDR2 is YFSETQ. This CDR3 comprises 15 residues. The CDR3 nucleotides are TGCGCCAGCAGCTTGGAGTCAGGGGGCGGAGAGACCCAGTACTTC. This translates into CASSLESGGGETQYF.

This clonotype has just a few counts. V is TRBV3-1 and J is TRBJ2-5, with D possibly matching TRBD2 (5 bases). CDR3 length equals 16 residues. The V end was cut by 0 bases, the J end by 2 bases, with 13 bases between. Per the germline V gene, CDR1 is LGHDT and CDR2 is YNNKEL (reference sequence). CDR3 protein: CASSQELARTQETQYF. CDR3 nucleotide sequence: TGTGCCAGCAGCCAAGAGTTAGCGAGAACACAAGAGACCCAGTACTTC.

The CDR3 here is CASSEGQSSQPQHF. The CDR3 coding sequence is TGTGCCAGCAGCGAAGGACAATCAAGTCAGCCCCAGCATTTT. J is TRBJ1-5 and V is TRBV4-2; tentative D call: TRBD1 (5 bases). CDR1 LGHNA and CDR2 YNFKEQ come from the germline V gene. V gave up 5 bases and J gave up 6 bases, with 14 bases separating them. There are 14 residues in the CDR3.

By its share, this clonotype is medium-sized. This chain connects TRBV30 to TRBJ2-7; 9 bases are shared with TRBD1. V was pared by 4 bases and J by 6 bases, with 10 bases of the junction left unmatched. Germline V gene sequence: CDR1 GTSNPN, CDR2 SVGIG (reference sequence). This CDR3 is 14 amino acids long. The CDR3 loop reads CAWNPGQGWSEQYF. Written as DNA, the CDR3 is TGTGCCTGGAATCCCGGACAGGGGTGGTCCGAGCAGTACTTC.

As for this clonotype: One junction end disagrees with the germline gene, perhaps due to a read error. The chain uses TRBV5-1 and TRBJ2-1; 8 bases match TRBD1. The CDR3 sequence is 16 residues long. The V gene's germline CDR1 is SGHRS and CDR2 YFSETQ. The CDR3 region has the DNA TGCGCCAGCAGTTTGGGGGACAGGAGCTCCTACAATGAGCAGTTCTTC. This sequence encodes CASSLGDRSSYNEQFF.

This rearrangement joins TRBV4-3 to TRBJ2-7, with 7 bases matching TRBD2. The CDR3 runs to 16 residues. The J segment lost 4 bases and the V segment lost 0 bases, leaving 9 bases of the junction unmatched. Germline V gene lookup returns CDR1 LGHNA and CDR2 YSLEER. This CDR3 reads CASSQDSASGAYEQYF. The CDR3 DNA sequence: TGCGCCAGCAGCCAAGATTCTGCCAGCGGGGCTTACGAGCAGTACTTC.

The chain is built from TRBV4-3 and TRBJ2-3; 8 nucleotides match TRBD2. This CDR3 region has 15 residues. Trimming took 0 bases from V and 9 from J; bases not matched to a gene: 8. CDR1 is LGHNA, CDR2 YSLEER, per germline. The CDR3 bases are TGCGCCAGCAGCCAAGATTCGGGTAGCGGGGCCACGCAGTATTTT. It translates to CASSQDSGSGATQYF.

In this sample, this clonotype is large. The V call is TRBV20-1, the J call TRBJ1-5; 11 bases line up with TRBD1. This CDR3 is 14 amino acids long. The germline V gene encodes CDR1 DFQATT and CDR2 SNEGSKA (reference sequence). After removal of 3 bases from V and 4 bases from J, the junction contained 2 bases not matched to a gene. Here the CDR3 reads CSASGDRGNQPQHF. The CDR3 nucleotides are TGCAGTGCTAGTGGGGACAGGGGGAATCAGCCCCAGCATTTT.